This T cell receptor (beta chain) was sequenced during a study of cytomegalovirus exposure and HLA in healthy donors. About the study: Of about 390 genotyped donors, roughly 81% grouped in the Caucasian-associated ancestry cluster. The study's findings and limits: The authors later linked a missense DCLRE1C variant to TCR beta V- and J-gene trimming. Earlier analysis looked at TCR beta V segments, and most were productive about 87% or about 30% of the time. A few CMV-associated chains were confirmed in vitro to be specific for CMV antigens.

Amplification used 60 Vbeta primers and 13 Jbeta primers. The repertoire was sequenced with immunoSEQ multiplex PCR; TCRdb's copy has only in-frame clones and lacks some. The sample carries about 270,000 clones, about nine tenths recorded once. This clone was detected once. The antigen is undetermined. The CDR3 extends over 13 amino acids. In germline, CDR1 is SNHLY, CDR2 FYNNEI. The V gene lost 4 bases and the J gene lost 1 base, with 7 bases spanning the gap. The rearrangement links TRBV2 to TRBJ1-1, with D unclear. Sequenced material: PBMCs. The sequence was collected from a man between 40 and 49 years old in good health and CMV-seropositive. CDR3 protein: CASSGGRNTEAFF. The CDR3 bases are TGTGCCAGCAGTGGCGGGCGGAACACTGAAGCTTTCTTT.